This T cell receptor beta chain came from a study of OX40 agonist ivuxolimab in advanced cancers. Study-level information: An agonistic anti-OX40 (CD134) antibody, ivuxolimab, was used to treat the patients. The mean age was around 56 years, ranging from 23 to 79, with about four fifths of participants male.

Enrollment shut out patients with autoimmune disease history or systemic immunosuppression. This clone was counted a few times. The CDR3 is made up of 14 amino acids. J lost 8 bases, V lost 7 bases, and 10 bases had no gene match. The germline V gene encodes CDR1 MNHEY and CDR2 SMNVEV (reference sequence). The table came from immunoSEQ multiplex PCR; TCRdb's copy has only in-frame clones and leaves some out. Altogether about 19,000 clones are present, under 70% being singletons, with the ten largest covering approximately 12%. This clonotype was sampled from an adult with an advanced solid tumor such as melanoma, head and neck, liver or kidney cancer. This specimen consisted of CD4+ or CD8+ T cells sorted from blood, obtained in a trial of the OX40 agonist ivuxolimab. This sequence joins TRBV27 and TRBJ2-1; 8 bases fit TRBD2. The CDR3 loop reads CASTASGYYDEQFF. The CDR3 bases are TGTGCCAGCACGGCTAGCGGGTATTACGATGAGCAGTTCTTC.